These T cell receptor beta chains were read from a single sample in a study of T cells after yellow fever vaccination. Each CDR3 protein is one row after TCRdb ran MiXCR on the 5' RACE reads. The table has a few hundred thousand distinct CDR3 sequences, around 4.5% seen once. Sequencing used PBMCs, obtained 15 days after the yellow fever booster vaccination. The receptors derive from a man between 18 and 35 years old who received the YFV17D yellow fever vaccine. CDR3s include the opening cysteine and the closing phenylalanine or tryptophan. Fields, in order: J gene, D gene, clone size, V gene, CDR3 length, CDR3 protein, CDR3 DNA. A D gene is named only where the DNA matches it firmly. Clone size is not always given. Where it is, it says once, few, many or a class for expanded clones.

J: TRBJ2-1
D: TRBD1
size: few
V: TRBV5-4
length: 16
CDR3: CASSWDRGQGQNEQFF
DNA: TGTGCCAGCAGCTGGGACCGGGGACAGGGTCAGAATGAGCAGTTCTTC

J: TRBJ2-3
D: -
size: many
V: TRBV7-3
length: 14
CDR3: CASSPRQGTDTQYF
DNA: TGTGCCAGCAGCCCCCGACAGGGCACAGATACGCAGTATTTT

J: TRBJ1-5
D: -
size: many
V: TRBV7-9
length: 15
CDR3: CASSLGDAEDQPQHF
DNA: TGTGCCAGCAGCTTAGGGGACGCGGAGGATCAGCCCCAGCATTTT

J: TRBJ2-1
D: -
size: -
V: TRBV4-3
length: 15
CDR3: CASSRDTDVYNEQFF
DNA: TGCGCCAGCAGCCGTGACACGGACGTCTACAATGAGCAGTTCTTC

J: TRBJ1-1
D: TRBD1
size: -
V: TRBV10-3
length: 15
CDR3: CAISATTGMNTEAFF
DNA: TGTGCCATCAGTGCCACGACAGGGATGAACACTGAAGCTTTCTTT

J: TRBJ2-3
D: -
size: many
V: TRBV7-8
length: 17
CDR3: CASNPRAPRRGIDTQYF
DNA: TGTGCCAGCAACCCCCGTGCCCCCCGGCGGGGTATAGATACGCAGTATTTT

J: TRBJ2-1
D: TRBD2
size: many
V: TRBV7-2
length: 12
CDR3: CASSLLAGAEFF
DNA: TGTGCCAGCAGCCTCCTAGCGGGAGCAGAGTTCTTC

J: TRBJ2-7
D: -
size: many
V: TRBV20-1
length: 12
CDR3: CSAPLRLYEQYF
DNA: TGCAGTGCCCCTCTAAGGCTGTACGAGCAGTACTTC

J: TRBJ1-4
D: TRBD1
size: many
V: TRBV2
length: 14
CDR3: CASTGQGGYEKLFF
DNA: TGTGCCAGCACGGGACAGGGTGGCTATGAAAAACTGTTTTTT

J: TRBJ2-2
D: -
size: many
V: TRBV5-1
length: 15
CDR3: CASSERPPNTGELFF
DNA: TGCGCCAGCAGCGAACGGCCGCCGAACACCGGGGAGCTGTTTTTT